This entry lists 6 T cell receptor beta chains sequenced from one sample in a study of T cells in Graves' hyperthyroidism and ophthalmopathy. Amplification of TCR beta CDR3 regions was performed using RNA transcripts as template. HTBI primers were employed in a first-round RT-PCR of the TCR CDR3. TCRdb passed the multiplex PCR reads through MiXCR, listing each CDR3 protein once. In the table there are 330,000 or so distinct CDR3 sequences, 15% to 20% of which are singletons. Sequencing was done on a sample of blood. The receptors come from a woman aged 40 to 50 with Graves' ophthalmopathy.

This chain links TRBV6-5 with TRBJ1-1, with a possible D match to TRBD1 (6 bases). CDR3 size: 12 residues. The germline V gene has CDR1 MNHEY and CDR2 SVGAGI. The ends were cut back, 0 bases at V and 12 bases at J, with 11 bases in the middle. CDR3: CASSYSGGNPFF. The CDR3 DNA sequence: TGTGCCAGCAGTTACTCAGGGGGAAACCCTTTCTTT.

This clonotype showed up many times. The chain recombines TRBV2 with TRBJ2-5; a weak D match, TRBD1 (7 bases). Germline V lookup: CDR1 SNHLY, CDR2 FYNNEI. V shed 6 bases and J shed 5 bases, with 19 bases lying between them. The CDR3 runs 15 residues. CDR3 in amino acids: CASRNRGGVWETQYF. CDR3 in DNA: TGTGCCAGCAGAAACAGGGGAGGTGTCTGGGAGACCCAGTACTTC.

The chain combines TRBV24-1 with TRBJ2-5; TRBD1 aligns across 9 bases. Unmatched junction bases numbered 1, after V lost 8 bases and J lost 4 bases. The length of the CDR3 is 12 residues. From germline, CDR1 is KGHDR and CDR2 SFDVKD. CDR3 loop: CATNRGLETQYF. The CDR3 nucleotides are TGTGCCACCAACAGGGGGCTAGAGACCCAGTACTTC.

This clonotype was observed many times. This chain links TRBV11-2 with TRBJ2-2; D ambiguous. CDR3 length equals 13 residues. Germline lookup yields CDR1 SGHAT and CDR2 FQNNGV. V gave up 5 bases and J gave up 5 bases, with 9 bases separating them. The CDR3 sequence: CASSAGRTGELFF. The CDR3 nucleotides are TGTGCCAGCAGCGCCGGACGGACCGGGGAGCTGTTTTTT.

This clonotype has a count of ten or more. This chain joins TRBV24-1 and TRBJ1-2; 9 positions match TRBD1. Unmatched junction bases numbered 0, after V lost 4 bases and J lost 4 bases. CDR1 and CDR2 from the germline V gene are KGHDR and SFDVKD. This CDR3 comprises 13 residues. The CDR3 DNA follows: TGTGCCACCAGTGAACAGGGGGCCTATGGCTACACCTTC. Translated: CATSEQGAYGYTF.

This clonotype was observed at least ten times. The CDR3 is CASSPGNNEQYF. The CDR3, as DNA: TGTGCCAGCAGCCCCGGTAATAACGAGCAGTACTTC. The V call is TRBV7-9, the J call TRBJ2-7; D unclear. V gave up 5 bases and J gave up 5 bases, with 10 bases separating them. Germline assignment: CDR1 SEHNR and CDR2 FQNEAQ (reference sequence). The CDR3 contains 12 residues.